These T cell receptor beta chains were read from a single sample in a study of somatic mutations in cytotoxic T cells in rheumatoid arthritis. Only in-frame clones appear in the TCRdb table, and some are missing; sequencing was by immunoSEQ multiplex PCR. The sample yields around 7,400 clones, around 87% seen once. Sequencing was performed on CD8+ T cells sorted from blood. All receptors derive from a woman in her 70s with rheumatoid arthritis. CDR3s include the opening cysteine and the closing phenylalanine or tryptophan. The D gene is left open where the match is weak. Only part of the rows carry a size: once, few, many, or a class if the clone is expanded.

abundance,d_gene,j_gene,v_gene,CDR3nt,CDR3aa
-,-,TRBJ2-5,TRBV11-1,TGTGCCAGCAGCCCACCTCTAGGGGGAGAGACCCAGTACTTC,CASSPPLGGETQYF
-,TRBD2,TRBJ2-1,TRBV27,TGTGCCAGCAGTTTAACCCAGGGACTAGCGGGAGGTAGTTATGAGCAGTTCTTC,CASSLTQGLAGGSYEQFF
-,-,TRBJ2-7,TRBV18,TGTGCCAGCTCACCAGGCCGGGGTTCTTACTACGAGCAGTACTTC,CASSPGRGSYYEQYF
-,-,TRBJ2-7,TRBV9,TGTGCCAGCAGCGTAGCCCCAGGGGCAATCGAGCAGTACTTC,CASSVAPGAIEQYF
-,-,TRBJ2-7,TRBV27,TGTGCCAGCAGTTTAGTAGGGGGACTATACGAGCAGTACTTC,CASSLVGGLYEQYF
-,-,TRBJ1-1,TRBV6-6,TGTGCCACCGGGGGGCTGGCCACTGAAGCTTTCTTT,CATGGLATEAFF
once,TRBD1,TRBJ2-7,TRBV11-3,TGTGCCAGCAGCACTCGCCCCGGGACAGGAAACTACGAGCAGTACTTC,CASSTRPGTGNYEQYF
-,-,TRBJ1-2,TRBV15,TGTGCCACCAGCACCGCAGGGGACGGCTACACCTTC,CATSTAGDGYTF
few,TRBD1,TRBJ2-2,TRBV10-3,TGTGCCATCAGTGATTGGAAGATTAGAGAGACAGGGGGAACCGGGGAGCTGTTTTTT,CAISDWKIRETGGTGELFF
-,TRBD2,TRBJ2-1,TRBV5-1,TGCGCCAGCAGCTGGCATAGCGGGAGGTCGACAAATGAGCAGTTCTTC,CASSWHSGRSTNEQFF